This paragraph covers one T cell receptor (beta chain) sequence. Its antigen is not identified. This CDR3 comprises 15 residues. Germline assignment: CDR1 MNHEY and CDR2 SVGAGI. V shed 6 bases, J shed 7 bases, and the junction held 10 bases outside the gene matches. The data originate from a study of PD-L1 blockade in urothelial cancer. Study summary: Analysis of the blood was performed 3 weeks (second dose) and 6 weeks after treatment start. Overall study findings and caveats: Below-median blood TCR clonality before treatment forecast better survival.

Assay: immunoSEQ multiplex PCR; the TCRdb copy retains only in-frame clones and omits some. Among approximately 39,000 clones listed, about 89% were seen once. Every patient provided from 1 to 8 samples, collected pretreatment and on-treatment. The clonotype was recovered from a man in his sixties with urothelial cancer. This rearrangement joins TRBV6-5 to TRBJ1-4; TRBD1 matches 8 bases. The sequencing here drew on PBMCs, taken around atezolizumab (anti-PD-L1) treatment. The DNA for the CDR3 is TGTGCCAGCAGACCCCCAGACAGGGGAGTTGAAAAACTGTTTTTT. Its translation: CASRPPDRGVEKLFF.